The 27 T cell receptor beta chains below all came from one sample that was sequenced in a study of T cell repertoires in cytomegalovirus infection. TCRdb called the reads again in MiXCR, with one record for every CDR3 protein. Here the sample spans around 750,000 distinct CDR3 sequences, over 25% being singletons. These receptors have no known antigen. The sample consisted of cultured CD8+ T cells from PBMCs, taken from culture after CMV antigen stimulation. The receptors shown here come from a human donor in good health (CMV status not recorded). Some clones in this sample may be carry-over from other donors' samples.

Ten or more counts support this clonotype. V is TRBV7-6 and J is TRBJ1-5, with 8 bases fitting TRBD1. J was trimmed by 2 bases and V by 5 bases; bases with no gene match: 5. CDR1 is SGHVS and CDR2 is FNYEAQ in the germline V gene. CDR3 length equals 15 residues. In nucleotides, the CDR3 is TGTGCCAGCAGCGCTCTGACAGGGGGCAATCAGCCCCAGCATTTT. Its protein product is CASSALTGGNQPQHF.

This clonotype was seen only a few times. The chain links TRBV9 to TRBJ1-2; D is uncertain. CDR1 SGDLS and CDR2 YYNGEE come from the germline V gene. Between the trimmed V and J ends, which lost 7 bases and 4 bases, there was a span of 11 bases. The CDR3 totals 12 residues. The CDR3 DNA is TGTGCCAGCCATGCCGAAGGCTATGGCTACACCTTC. Translating it yields CASHAEGYGYTF.

In its sample, this clonotype ranks as medium-sized. The chain couples TRBV7-6 to TRBJ2-1, with 10 bases matching TRBD2. The germline V gene encodes CDR1 SGHVS and CDR2 FNYEAQ. The CDR3 is 16 amino acids. With V trimmed by 6 bases and J by 0 bases, 5 bases remained unmatched. In nucleotides, the CDR3 is TGTGCCAGCAGTAGTTCTAGCGGGAGCTCCTACAATGAGCAGTTCTTC. It codes for CASSSSSGSSYNEQFF.

In its sample, this clonotype was seen many times. The chain recombines TRBV11-3 with TRBJ2-1, with 8 bases fitting TRBD1. Trimming removed 5 bases from V and 5 bases from J; junction bases left unmatched: 17. CDR3 length: 18 residues. Germline CDR1 and CDR2: SGHNT and YENEEA. The DNA for the CDR3 is TGTGCCAGCAGCAAACCAAGTCCGGACAGGGATGTCGACAATGAGCAGTTCTTC. It translates to CASSKPSPDRDVDNEQFF.

This clonotype was recorded a few times. The chain has TRBV5-5 and TRBJ2-5; 13 bases align to TRBD2. Per germline, CDR1 SGHKS and CDR2 YYEKEE (reference sequence). The ends lost 1 base at V and 4 bases at J; junction bases unmatched: 7. The CDR3 has 17 amino acids. The CDR3 is CASSLTSGGEFLETQYF. The CDR3 DNA is TGTGCCAGCAGCTTGACTAGCGGGGGGGAATTCTTAGAGACCCAGTACTTC.

The CDR3 protein is CASSVRVPIYYGYTF. The DNA of the CDR3 is TGTGCCAGCAGTGTTCGGGTCCCCATATACTATGGCTACACCTTC. V is TRBV2 and J is TRBJ1-2; D not resolved. The ends were cut back, 4 bases at V and 3 bases at J, with 15 bases in the middle. Germline CDR1 SNHLY, CDR2 FYNNEI. The CDR3 has 15 residues.

The chain couples TRBV10-3 to TRBJ2-1; no definite D call. Per germline, CDR1 ENHRY and CDR2 SYGVKD. This CDR3 contains 13 residues. The V end was cut by 1 base, the J end by 12 bases, with 13 bases between. The CDR3 spells CAISEYGVFGQFF. The CDR3 nucleotides read TGTGCCATCAGTGAGTATGGCGTCTTTGGGCAGTTCTTC.

This clonotype has just a few counts. The genes are TRBV19 and TRBJ1-1, with 9 bases identical to TRBD1. V lost 6 bases and J lost 5; bases outside the gene matches: 16. CDR3 length: 17 residues. Germline assignment: CDR1 LNHDA and CDR2 SQIVND (reference sequence). CDR3 residues: CASSALLRDRVDTEAFF. The CDR3, as DNA: TGTGCCAGTAGCGCATTGCTCAGGGACAGGGTAGATACTGAAGCTTTCTTT.

A few counts support this clonotype. CDR3 in amino acids: CASSYPGQGYGYTF. Written as DNA, the CDR3 is TGTGCCAGCAGTTACCCTGGGCAGGGCTATGGCTACACCTTC. This rearrangement joins TRBV5-6 to TRBJ1-2; D possibly corresponds to TRBD1 (5 bases). CDR3 length equals 14 residues. From germline, CDR1 is SGHDT and CDR2 YYEEEE. The V gene lost 5 bases and the J gene lost 4 bases, with 15 bases spanning the gap.

The rearrangement joins TRBV7-2 to TRBJ1-3, with D tentatively TRBD1 (5 bases). Germline lookup yields CDR1 SGHTA and CDR2 FQGNSA. This CDR3 comprises 16 residues. V lost 1 base to trimming and J lost 1 base, with 11 bases between them. The CDR3 loop is CASSLEQAQSGNTIYF. The CDR3, as DNA: TGTGCCAGCAGCTTAGAACAGGCTCAATCTGGAAACACCATATATTTT.

The CDR3 loop reads CATSRVGLTDNEQFF. The CDR3, as DNA: TGTGCCACCAGCAGAGTTGGGCTGACAGACAATGAGCAGTTCTTC. The chain combines TRBV15 with TRBJ2-1, with D possibly TRBD1 on 5 matching bases. Germline V gene lookup returns CDR1 LNHNV and CDR2 YYDKDF (reference sequence). The CDR3 sequence is 15 residues long. With 1 base removed from V and 5 bases from J, the gap between germline ends came to 12 bases.

This clonotype was picked up many times. This chain connects TRBV7-2 to TRBJ1-4, with a possible D match to TRBD1 (6 bases). Trimming stripped 2 bases from V and 5 bases from J, with 9 bases between. This CDR3 is 14 amino acids long. Looked up from germline, CDR1 is SGHTA and CDR2 is FQGNSA. The CDR3 bases are TGTGCCAGCAGCTTAAACAGGGTGAATGAAAAACTGTTTTTT. This encodes CASSLNRVNEKLFF.

This clonotype was seen more than once but under ten times. The chain uses TRBV27 and TRBJ1-5, with D unclear. V lost 6 bases and J lost 1, with 13 bases in between. Germline lookup yields CDR1 MNHEY and CDR2 SMNVEV (reference sequence). This CDR3 has 15 amino acids. The CDR3 loop reads CASRAWGYSNQPQHF. CDR3 DNA: TGTGCCAGCAGGGCGTGGGGTTACAGCAATCAGCCCCAGCATTTT.

The J gene is TRBJ2-1, the V gene TRBV10-2, with 11 bases matching TRBD1. This CDR3 contains 16 residues. Germline CDR1 WSHSY, CDR2 SAAADI. Trimming took 3 bases from V and 8 from J; bases not matched to a gene: 9. In nucleotides, the CDR3 is TGCGCCAGCAGTGATATCGGGACAGGGGGTAGCGATGAGCAGTTCTTC. Protein product: CASSDIGTGGSDEQFF.

This clonotype turned up a few times. A junction end diverges from the germline sequence, so it may reflect a read error. V gene TRBV25-1 combines with J gene TRBJ1-2; D unresolved. The CDR3 consists of 13 residues. Germline V lookup: CDR1 MGHDK, CDR2 SYGVNS. The CDR3 nucleotides are TGTGCCAGCAGTGGCCGGGGTGTTAGGACTCTCGCCTTC. Protein sequence: CASSGRGVRTLAF.

This clonotype was observed a few times. This sequence joins TRBV7-8 and TRBJ2-1; 8 bases agree with TRBD1. The CDR3 contains 16 residues. V was pared by 5 bases and J by 1 base, with 7 bases of the junction left unmatched. CDR1 is SGHVS and CDR2 is FQNEAQ in the germline V gene. CDR3 nucleotide sequence: TGTGCCAGCAGCCCCGACAGGGGAGAGTCCTACAATGAGCAGTTCTTC. Amino acids: CASSPDRGESYNEQFF.

The genes are TRBV15 and TRBJ1-2, with D uncertain. V lost 0 bases and J 8 bases, leaving 10 bases between the germline ends. Per germline, CDR1 LNHNV and CDR2 YYDKDF (reference sequence). This CDR3 comprises 13 residues. The CDR3 coding sequence is TGTGCCACCAGCAGAGAGGGTTTGGAGGGCTACACCTTC. It encodes CATSREGLEGYTF.

This clonotype was counted at least ten times. The chain links TRBV7-6 to TRBJ2-1, with TRBD1 matching over 7 bases. From germline, CDR1 is SGHVS and CDR2 FNYEAQ. The CDR3 loop spans 14 amino acids. J was trimmed by 4 bases and V by 5 bases; bases with no gene match: 5. The CDR3 DNA reads TGTGCCAGCAGCCTCTTGGGACAGTACAATGAGCAGTTCTTC. The encoded protein is CASSLLGQYNEQFF.

At least ten counts were recorded for this clonotype. The chain couples TRBV7-2 to TRBJ1-3, with D unresolved. The CDR3 has 15 residues. From germline, CDR1 is SGHTA and CDR2 FQGNSA. Trimming removed 2 bases at V and 1 base at J, with 9 bases between. In DNA form, the CDR3 reads TGTGCCAGCAGCTTATCCCCAAATTCTGGAAACACCATATATTTT. This translates into CASSLSPNSGNTIYF.

Remarks on this clonotype: A much larger clone lies a single base off, so this may be a read error. The chain employs TRBV7-3 and TRBJ1-2; possible D gene TRBD1, 5 bases. The germline gives CDR1 SGHTA, CDR2 FQGTGA. This CDR3 has 15 amino acids. The CDR3, as DNA: TGTGCCAGCAGCTTAACGTTGAAGTGGGACTATGGCTACGCCTTC. Encoded protein: CASSLTLKWDYGYAF.

This rearrangement joins TRBV5-4 to TRBJ2-7; TRBD2 matches at 12 bases. The CDR3 runs 16 residues. The trim removed 1 base at V and 3 bases at J, leaving 5 bases unmatched. Germline V gives CDR1 SGHNT, CDR2 YYREEE (reference sequence). The CDR3 nucleotides are TGTGCCAGCAGCTTGCCCCGGACTAGCGGGGACTACGAGCAGTACGTC. It encodes CASSLPRTSGDYEQYV.

This clonotype was detected a few times. The gene calls are TRBV19 and TRBJ1-5, with D possibly TRBD1 on 6 matching bases. Germline loops: CDR1 LNHDA, CDR2 SQIVND (reference sequence). V was shortened by 5 bases and J by 6 bases, with 17 bases between the two germline ends. The CDR3 covers 15 residues. The chain's CDR3 is CASSPLWGLAQPQHF. DNA of the CDR3: TGTGCCAGTAGTCCCCTTTGGGGGCTAGCTCAGCCCCAGCATTTT.

This clonotype came up a few times. This chain connects TRBV7-9 to TRBJ2-2; TRBD1 might be the D (5 bases). CDR3 length equals 15 residues. Trimming took 3 bases from V and 6 from J, leaving 14 bases between them. Germline assignment: CDR1 SEHNR and CDR2 FQNEAQ (reference sequence). CDR3 region: CASSFGTGLAGELFF. The CDR3 bases are TGTGCCAGCAGCTTCGGTACAGGATTGGCCGGGGAGCTGTTTTTT. Based on the CDR3 plus reference TRBV7-9 and TRBJ2-2, the full variable domain is DTGVSQNPRHKITKRGQNVTFRCDPISEHNRLYWYRQTLGQGPEFLTYFQNEAQLEKSRLLSDRFSAERPKGSFSTLEIQRTEQGDSAMYLCASSFGTGLAGELFFGEGSRLTVL.

This clonotype was seen repeatedly, ten times or more. The chain carries TRBV7-2 and TRBJ2-3; D might be TRBD1 (6 bases). Germline CDR1 SGHTA, CDR2 FQGNSA. V lost 5 bases and J lost 0, with 15 bases in between. The CDR3 is 16 amino acids. CDR3 protein: CASSNRVPRSTDTQYF. As DNA, the CDR3 is TGTGCCAGCAGCAACAGGGTTCCTCGAAGCACAGATACGCAGTATTTT.

The sample holds a few counts of this clonotype. The chain has TRBV7-9 and TRBJ2-1; 9 bases agree with TRBD1. Germline-derived CDR1 and CDR2 are SEHNR and FQNEAQ (reference sequence). The J segment lost 8 bases and the V segment lost 6 bases, leaving 11 bases of the junction unmatched. The CDR3 length is 15 residues. The CDR3 spells CASSYRGHLLDEQFF. DNA of the CDR3: TGTGCCAGCAGTTACAGGGGGCACCTTCTCGATGAGCAGTTCTTC.

The rearrangement uses TRBV4-3 and TRBJ1-1; no definite D call. The CDR3 totals 15 residues. Germline V gene lookup returns CDR1 LGHNA and CDR2 YSLEER. The germline V and J ends were trimmed by 0 bases and 1 base, with 9 bases remaining between them. The CDR3 DNA follows: TGCGCCAGCAGCCAAGATCGGCCAGGGAACACTGAAGCTTTCTTT. Translating it yields CASSQDRPGNTEAFF.

The chain has TRBV11-2 and TRBJ2-3; 9 positions match TRBD2. J lost 6 bases, V lost 5 bases, and 12 bases had no gene match. Germline V gene sequence: CDR1 SGHAT, CDR2 FQNNGV. CDR3 length equals 16 residues. CDR3 sequence reads: CASSQTSGGGVDTQYF. CDR3 in DNA: TGTGCCAGCAGCCAGACTAGCGGTGGGGGGGTGGATACGCAGTATTTT.